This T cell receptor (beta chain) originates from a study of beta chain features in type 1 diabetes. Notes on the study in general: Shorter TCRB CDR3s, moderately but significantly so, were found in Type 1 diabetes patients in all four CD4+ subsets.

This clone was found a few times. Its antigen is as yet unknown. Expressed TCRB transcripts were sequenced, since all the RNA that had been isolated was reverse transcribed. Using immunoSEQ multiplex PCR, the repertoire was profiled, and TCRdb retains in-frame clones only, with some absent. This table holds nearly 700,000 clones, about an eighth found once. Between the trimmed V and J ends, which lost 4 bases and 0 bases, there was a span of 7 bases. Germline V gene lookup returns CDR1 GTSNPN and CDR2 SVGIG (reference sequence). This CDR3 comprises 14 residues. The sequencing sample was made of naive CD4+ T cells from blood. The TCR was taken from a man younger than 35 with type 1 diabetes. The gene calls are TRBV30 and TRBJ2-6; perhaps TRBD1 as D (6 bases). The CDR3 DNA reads TGTGCCTGGAAAGGGGGCTCTGGGGCCAACGTCCTGACTTTC. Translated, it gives CAWKGGSGANVLTF.